Each of the 27 T cell receptor beta chains below was sequenced from the same sample in a study of vaccination and CD4 T cells after COVID-19 (dated by TCRdb to the early 2020s). Libraries were made using PCR. Sequenced on an Illumina iSeq 100. TCR sequencing of DNA from cultured CD4+ T cells used the Oncomine TCR Beta short-read assay at the Johns Hopkins FTIC core. TCRdb passed the public sequencing reads through fastp at Q25 and MiXCR, retaining productive beta sequences. Entries that share a CDR3 protein sequence are merged under the most common genes and DNA. This sample is represented by more than 15,000 distinct CDR3 sequences; under 55% of them were singletons. The top ten hold about an eighth of the sample. What the time point label conveys for this sample: late sampling 161 to 241 days after vaccination in a few convalescent patients. The sample's treatment or condition label, in plain terms: approximately 9-day PBMC culture with coronavirus spike peptide pools or control peptides (ViraFEST assay).

No antigen is known for these receptors. The sample was CD4+ T cells from blood, cultured in vitro, taken about 7 months after SARS-CoV-2 vaccination. The source of these receptors is a human donor who had recovered from COVID-19.

The CDR3 sequence is CASSPIAGGITQYF. The CDR3 DNA sequence: TGTGCCAGCAGCCCTATAGCGGGAGGTATTACGCAGTATTTT. V gene TRBV7-8 combines with J gene TRBJ2-3; TRBD2 matches at 10 bases. The CDR3 loop spans 14 amino acids. Losses at the gene ends were 5 bases for V and 8 bases for J; bases not matched to a gene: 7. Germline V gene data show CDR1 as SGHVS and CDR2 as FQNEAQ. Looking up the rest from reference TRBV7-8 and TRBJ2-3 gives the full variable domain: GAGVSQSPRYKVAKRGQDVALRCDPISGHVSLFWYQQALGQGPEFLTYFQNEAQLDKSGLPSDRFFAERPEGSVSTLKIQRTQQEDSAVYLCASSPIAGGITQYFGPGTRLTVL.

The V call is TRBV19, the J call TRBJ2-5; the match to TRBD2 covers 7 bases. From germline, CDR1 is LNHDA and CDR2 SQIVND (reference sequence). V shed 3 bases and J 5 bases; nucleotides not matched to a gene: 6. The CDR3 contains 14 residues. CDR3: CASSIGGGAETQYF. CDR3 DNA: TGTGCCAGTAGTATCGGCGGGGGTGCGGAGACCCAGTACTTC.

This clonotype was found a few times. DNA for the CDR3: TGCAGTGCTAGCGACAGGGGGATCGCAGATACGCAGTATTTT. Protein product: CSASDRGIADTQYF. This chain uses TRBV20-1 with TRBJ2-3; 9 nucleotides align to TRBD1. V dropped 3 bases and J dropped 4; count of bases not matched to a gene: 5. Germline V gives CDR1 DFQATT, CDR2 SNEGSKA (reference sequence). The CDR3 sequence is 14 residues long.

The J gene is TRBJ1-2, the V gene TRBV6-1, with D possibly matching TRBD1 (5 bases). CDR3 length equals 14 residues. Germline values: CDR1 MNHNS, CDR2 SASEGT. Deletions cut 6 bases from V and 4 bases from J, with 15 bases between. The CDR3 is CASSLARGTYGYTF. CDR3 in DNA: TGTGCCAGCAGCCTGGCGAGGGGAACCTATGGCTACACCTTC.

The rearrangement links TRBV18 to TRBJ2-1; TRBD2 agrees at 10 bases. The V gene's germline CDR1 is KGHSH and CDR2 LQKENI. With V trimmed by 3 bases and J by 8 bases, 7 bases remained unmatched. The CDR3 sequence is 15 residues long. The CDR3 spells CASSPTAGGPDEQFF. DNA of the CDR3: TGTGCCAGCTCACCTACAGCGGGAGGGCCCGATGAGCAGTTCTTC.

This chain links TRBV6-1 with TRBJ2-7, with D tentatively TRBD1 (6 bases). V lost 4 bases and J lost 2, with 12 bases in between. CDR3 length: 14 residues. Germline assignment: CDR1 MNHNS and CDR2 SASEGT. CDR3: CASSVGAITYEQYF. In nucleotides, the CDR3 is TGTGCCAGCAGTGTGGGGGCTATAACCTACGAGCAGTACTTC.

This clonotype has only a few counts. This chain links TRBV6-2 or TRBV6-3 with TRBJ2-7; D is unclear. The CDR3 sequence is 14 residues long. Germline V gene lookup returns CDR1 MNHEY and CDR2 SVGEGT. Deletions cut 7 bases from V and 0 bases from J, with 13 bases between. CDR3 loop: CASTPILFSYEQYF. The CDR3 nucleotides are TGTGCCAGCACCCCGATTCTTTTCTCCTACGAGCAGTACTTC.

The sample holds a few counts of this clonotype. CDR3 in DNA: TGTGCCAGCAGGGGGCGCAGCCTCGAGACCCAGTACTTC. It yields the protein CASRGRSLETQYF. The gene calls are TRBV6-1 and TRBJ2-5; D might be TRBD1 (5 bases). Germline loops: CDR1 MNHNS, CDR2 SASEGT. V lost 6 bases and J 5 bases, leaving 13 bases between the germline ends. The CDR3 has 13 residues.

The CDR3 reads CASSYQGIGSQPQHF. CDR3 DNA sequence: TGTGCCAGCAGTTATCAGGGTATTGGGAGTCAGCCCCAGCATTTT. The V gene is TRBV2, the J gene TRBJ1-5; D may be TRBD1 (5 bases). Germline CDR1 is SNHLY and CDR2 is FYNNEI. There are 15 residues in the CDR3. V was trimmed by 5 bases and J by 6 bases, leaving 17 bases between them.

The rearrangement links TRBV7-9 to TRBJ1-5; D is possibly TRBD1 (6 bases). Trimming stripped 5 bases from V and 7 bases from J, with 12 bases between. Germline V gene lookup returns CDR1 SEHNR and CDR2 FQNEAQ (reference sequence). There are 13 residues in the CDR3. In DNA form, the CDR3 reads TGTGCCAGCAGCCCAGGGGAGGGGCAGCCCCAGCATTTT. This codes for CASSPGEGQPQHF. The variable domain in full, with the rest retrieved from reference TRBV7-9 and TRBJ1-5, is DTGVSQNPRHKITKRGQNVTFRCDPISEHNRLYWYRQTLGQGPEFLTYFQNEAQLEKSRLLSDRFSAERPKGSFSTLEIQRTEQGDSAMYLCASSPGEGQPQHFGDGTRLSIL.

This clonotype was detected only once. The J gene is TRBJ1-5, the V gene TRBV6-2 or TRBV6-3, with D perhaps TRBD1 (6 bases). The CDR3 extends over 13 amino acids. Germline CDR1 and CDR2: MNHEY and SVGEGT. V lost 3 bases and J 5 bases, leaving 8 bases between the germline ends. The CDR3 spells CASSYTGHQPQHF. The CDR3 DNA reads TGTGCCAGCAGTTATACAGGGCATCAGCCCCAGCATTTT.

The genes are TRBV2 and TRBJ1-2, with 8 bases lining up with TRBD1. Trimming at V came to 8 bases and at J to 1 base, leaving 3 bases not matched to a gene. Germline V lookup: CDR1 SNHLY, CDR2 FYNNEI. The CDR3 loop spans 13 amino acids. The CDR3 DNA sequence: TGTGCCAGCGGGACAGGATATAACTATGGCTACACCTTC. Its protein is CASGTGYNYGYTF.

CDR3 loop: CASRLGRLAGLGLQETQYF. For the CDR3, the DNA is TGTGCCAGCAGACTGGGGCGGCTAGCGGGACTGGGGCTCCAAGAGACCCAGTACTTC. This chain connects TRBV6-1 to TRBJ2-5, with 9 bases aligning to TRBD2. Losses at the gene ends were 6 bases for V and 1 base for J; bases not matched to a gene: 18. Germline V CDR1 and CDR2: MNHNS, SASEGT. This CDR3 region has 19 residues.

This clonotype was counted a few times. The V gene is TRBV7-8, the J gene TRBJ1-1, with unresolved D. Germline V gene lookup returns CDR1 SGHVS and CDR2 FQNEAQ. This CDR3 comprises 12 residues. V lost 3 bases and J lost 2, with 4 bases in between. For the CDR3, the DNA is TGTGCCAGCAGCTTCCTCAACACTGAAGCTTTCTTT. It yields the protein CASSFLNTEAFF.

V gene TRBV7-9 combines with J gene TRBJ1-2; D possibly corresponds to TRBD1 (5 bases). CDR1 and CDR2 from the germline V gene are SEHNR and FQNEAQ (reference sequence). V was cut by 1 base and J by 7 bases, with 10 bases left in between. The CDR3 spans 13 residues. The CDR3 nucleotides are TGTGCCAGCAGCTTAGTGGGGCGGCGTGGCTACACCTTC. Protein sequence: CASSLVGRRGYTF.

Here the CDR3 DNA reads TGTGCCAGCAGTGCCTCACTCCGCATGTATGGCTACACCTTC. Translation gives CASSASLRMYGYTF. The genes are TRBV6-1 and TRBJ1-2; D call uncertain. This CDR3 region has 14 residues. The germline gives CDR1 MNHNS, CDR2 SASEGT. Trimming stripped 4 bases from V and 5 bases from J, with 14 bases between.

The chain couples TRBV6-1 to TRBJ1-6; the D is unclear. Germline lookup yields CDR1 MNHNS and CDR2 SASEGT. The CDR3 loop spans 17 amino acids. Trimming pared 0 bases from V and 0 bases from J, leaving 9 bases between. The CDR3 loop is CASSEAAGSSYNSPLHF. The CDR3, as DNA: TGTGCCAGCAGTGAAGCGGCCGGGAGCTCCTATAATTCACCCCTCCACTTT.

The rearrangement joins TRBV7-9 to TRBJ2-1; D gene unclear. This CDR3 spans 12 amino acids. Per the germline V gene, CDR1 is SEHNR and CDR2 is FQNEAQ (reference sequence). Trimming left V 2 bases short and J 9 bases short, with 8 bases between. CDR3: CASSLSLAEQFF. Here the CDR3 DNA reads TGTGCCAGCAGCTTATCTCTGGCTGAGCAGTTCTTC.

The chain combines TRBV6-5 with TRBJ1-5; no clear D. With 2 bases removed from V and 9 bases from J, the gap between germline ends came to 23 bases. The CDR3 spans 17 residues. Germline V gene data show CDR1 as MNHEY and CDR2 as SVGAGI. CDR3 DNA: TGTGCCAGCAGTTACGAGCTTTACTTCGGGTACCGATCGCCCCAGCATTTT. Its translation is CASSYELYFGYRSPQHF.

The chain joins TRBV24-1 to TRBJ2-7; D call uncertain. V was pared by 3 bases and J by 0 bases, with 5 bases between. This CDR3 contains 13 residues. The germline V gene has CDR1 KGHDR and CDR2 SFDVKD. The CDR3 bases are TGTGCCACCAGTGATCCCGTCTCCTACGAGCAGTACTTC. Its protein is CATSDPVSYEQYF.

The rearrangement uses TRBV7-2 and TRBJ2-1; TRBD2 agrees at 14 bases. Germline lookup yields CDR1 SGHTA and CDR2 FQGNSA. Losses at the gene ends were 3 bases for V and 6 bases for J; bases not matched to a gene: 10. The CDR3 loop spans 18 amino acids. The CDR3 loop reads CASSFLPGLAGDPNEQFF. CDR3 sequence (DNA): TGTGCCAGCAGCTTCCTACCGGGACTAGCGGGAGATCCCAATGAGCAGTTCTTC.

This clonotype turned up a few times. The chain uses TRBV20-1 and TRBJ2-2, with D possibly being TRBD1 or TRBD2 (5 bases each). Germline V CDR1 and CDR2: DFQATT, SNEGSKA (reference sequence). The CDR3 loop spans 15 amino acids. Trimming took 0 bases from V and 5 from J, leaving 13 bases between them. CDR3 nucleotide sequence: TGCAGTGCTAGAGATTCGGGGACCATGACCGGGGAGCTGTTTTTT. It encodes CSARDSGTMTGELFF.

The rearrangement uses TRBV4-3 and TRBJ2-7; 9 positions agree with TRBD1. The J segment lost 5 bases and the V segment lost 2 bases, leaving 1 base of the junction unmatched. The V gene's germline CDR1 is LGHNA and CDR2 YSLEER. The CDR3 consists of 13 residues. The CDR3 coding sequence is TGCGCCAGCAGCCAACGGACAGGGGACGAGCAGTACTTC. This gives the protein CASSQRTGDEQYF.

This clonotype was found a few times. The J gene is TRBJ1-6, the V gene TRBV27; TRBD1 matches 7 bases. The V segment lost 10 bases and the J segment 7 bases; nucleotides outside the gene matches: 7. This CDR3 spans 13 amino acids. The V gene's germline CDR1 is MNHEY and CDR2 SMNVEV (reference sequence). CDR3 sequence reads: CATYRGPNSPLHF. The CDR3 bases are TGTGCCACTTACAGGGGACCCAATTCACCCCTCCACTTT.

The V gene is TRBV7-9, the J gene TRBJ1-3, with D perhaps TRBD1 (5 bases). The CDR3 contains 14 residues. Germline V gene data show CDR1 as SEHNR and CDR2 as FQNEAQ (reference sequence). Trimming removed 3 bases from V and 0 bases from J, with 6 bases in between. This CDR3 is CASSFGTSGNTIYF. CDR3 DNA: TGTGCCAGCAGCTTCGGGACCTCTGGAAACACCATATATTTT. Together with reference TRBV7-9 and TRBJ1-3, the CDR3 gives the full variable domain: DTGVSQNPRHKITKRGQNVTFRCDPISEHNRLYWYRQTLGQGPEFLTYFQNEAQLEKSRLLSDRFSAERPKGSFSTLEIQRTEQGDSAMYLCASSFGTSGNTIYFGEGSWLTVV.

V is TRBV2 and J is TRBJ2-7; 8 bases line up with TRBD2. The germline gives CDR1 SNHLY, CDR2 FYNNEI. This CDR3 has 16 residues. V gave up 0 bases and J gave up 0 bases; unmatched junction bases: 4. As DNA, the CDR3 is TGTGCCAGCAGTGAAGCTGGCGGGGGGTCCTCCTACGAGCAGTACTTC. This sequence encodes CASSEAGGGSSYEQYF.

This clonotype appeared a few times. V is TRBV6-2 or TRBV6-3 and J is TRBJ2-5; D call uncertain. The CDR3 runs to 12 residues. The germline V and J ends were trimmed by 6 bases and 7 bases, with 12 bases remaining between them. CDR1 and CDR2 from the germline V gene are MNHEY and SVGEGT. CDR3 protein: CASRPPSGTQYF. As DNA, the CDR3 is TGTGCCAGCAGACCCCCTTCTGGGACCCAGTACTTC.